Listed here are 27 T cell receptor beta chains from one sample, sequenced in a study of blood T cells in healthy people across ages. The authors ran a second PCR of about 7 to 11 cycles using a sample-barcoded 5' primer and a J-beta primer mix. In TCRdb, the 5' RACE reads were re-called with MiXCR into one record per CDR3 protein. The sample lists about 1.7 million distinct CDR3 sequences, roughly 28% occurring once. The sample was blood. The receptor set was obtained from a woman in her 30s in good health.

Regarding this clonotype: This could be a read error, since a much larger clone is one nucleotide away. The chain couples TRBV2 to TRBJ1-5, with 8 bases fitting TRBD1. CDR3 length: 14 residues. In germline, CDR1 is SNHLY, CDR2 FYNNEI. The CDR3 DNA is TGTGCCAACAGTGAGACAGGGGTAGGTCAGCCCCAGCATTTT. This translates into CANSETGVGQPQHF.

The J gene is TRBJ2-3, the V gene TRBV6-2 or TRBV6-3; D gene unclear. The V end was cut by 0 bases, the J end by 0 bases, with 10 bases between. CDR1 and CDR2 (germline): MNHEY, SVGEGT. The CDR3 spans 16 residues. CDR3 nucleotides: TGTGCCAGCAGTTACTCGATGGTCCGAAGCACAGATACGCAGTATTTT. Protein: CASSYSMVRSTDTQYF.

A few counts support this clonotype. The rearrangement uses TRBV12-3 or TRBV12-4 and TRBJ2-5, with 8 bases that match TRBD2. The CDR3 sequence is 15 residues long. Losses at the gene ends were 6 bases for V and 5 bases for J; bases not matched to a gene: 11. CDR3 sequence (DNA): TGTGCCAGCAGCCGAACGGGGGGGCCTCGGGAGACCCAGTACTTC. Its protein is CASSRTGGPRETQYF.

This clonotype has only a few counts. The chain is built from TRBV5-5 and TRBJ1-4; TRBD1 is a possible D gene (5 bases). The CDR3 consists of 15 residues. The V end was cut by 0 bases, the J end by 8 bases, with 14 bases between. Germline-derived CDR1 and CDR2 are SGHKS and YYEKEE (reference sequence). The CDR3 region is CASSLDMGRGEKLFF. The DNA of the CDR3 is TGTGCCAGCAGCTTGGATATGGGCCGGGGCGAAAAACTGTTTTTT.

Comments on this clonotype: The junction departs from the called germline gene at one end, perhaps through a read error. The V gene is TRBV29-1, the J gene TRBJ2-5; D not certain. The CDR3 length is 13 residues. CDR1 and CDR2 from the germline V gene are SQVTM and ANQGSEA. The CDR3 region has the DNA TGCAGCGTTGATATCTCGTACCAAGAGCCCCAGTACTTC. This translates into CSVDISYQEPQYF. The full variable domain, completed using reference TRBV29-1 and TRBJ2-5, is SAVISQKPSRDICQRGTSLTIQCQVDSQVTMMFWYRQQPGQSLTLIATANQGSEATYESGFVIDKFPISRPNLTFSTLTVSNMSPEDSSIYLCSVDISYQEPQYFGPGTRLLVL.

The V call is TRBV5-5, the J call TRBJ2-3; 7 nucleotides align to TRBD1. With 2 bases clipped from V and 0 bases from J, the junction kept 6 bases outside the gene matches. The CDR3 is 16 residues long. The germline gives CDR1 SGHKS, CDR2 YYEKEE (reference sequence). Here the CDR3 reads CASSFGWDSSTDTQYF. The CDR3 DNA sequence: TGTGCCAGCAGCTTTGGATGGGACAGTAGCACAGATACGCAGTATTTT.

In its sample, this clonotype was seen many times. The chain couples TRBV7-3 to TRBJ2-7, with D perhaps matching TRBD1 (5 bases). V lost 2 bases and J 6 bases, leaving 14 bases between the germline ends. Germline lookup yields CDR1 SGHTA and CDR2 FQGTGA. This CDR3 comprises 14 residues. The CDR3 loop reads CASSLHQGMGEQYF. In nucleotides, the CDR3 is TGTGCCAGCAGCTTACATCAGGGTATGGGCGAGCAGTACTTC. Looking up the rest from reference TRBV7-3 and TRBJ2-7 gives the full variable domain: GAGVSQTPSNKVTEKGKYVELRCDPISGHTALYWYRQSLGQGPEFLIYFQGTGAADDSGLPNDRFFAVRPEGSVSTLKIQRTERGDSAVYLCASSLHQGMGEQYFGPGTRLTVT.

V is TRBV7-8 and J is TRBJ1-4, with 9 bases aligning to TRBD1. Germline loops: CDR1 SGHVS, CDR2 FQNEAQ. V lost 6 bases, J lost 10 bases, and 15 bases stayed unmatched. The CDR3 spans 16 residues. CDR3 DNA: TGTGCCAGCAGACGCTCTATCGGGACAGGGTCGGGAAAACTGTTTTTT. As protein: CASRRSIGTGSGKLFF. The variable domain in full, with the rest retrieved from reference TRBV7-8 and TRBJ1-4, is GAGVSQSPRYKVAKRGQDVALRCDPISGHVSLFWYQQALGQGPEFLTYFQNEAQLDKSGLPSDRFFAERPEGSVSTLKIQRTQQEDSAVYLCASRRSIGTGSGKLFFGSGTQLSVL.

This clonotype was observed a handful of times. The chain uses TRBV7-2 and TRBJ2-1; TRBD2 matches 10 bases. This CDR3 has 15 residues. V was pared by 6 bases and J by 3 bases, with 5 bases of the junction left unmatched. Germline V gene sequence: CDR1 SGHTA, CDR2 FQGNSA. The CDR3, as DNA: TGTGCCAGCAGAGTAGCGGGAGGACTCTACAATGAGCAGTTCTTC. It is translated as CASRVAGGLYNEQFF. Drawing the rest from reference TRBV7-2 and TRBJ2-1, the complete variable domain is GAGVSQSPSNKVTEKGKDVELRCDPISGHTALYWYRQSLGQGLEFLIYFQGNSAPDKSGLPSDRFSAERTGGSVSTLTIQRTQQEDSAVYLCASRVAGGLYNEQFFGPGTRLTVL.

The chain recombines TRBV19 with TRBJ1-2; D may be TRBD1 (5 bases). Germline CDR1 LNHDA, CDR2 SQIVND (reference sequence). Trimming left V 5 bases short and J 6 bases short, with 22 bases between. CDR3 length: 16 amino acids. This CDR3 reads CASSRENWGSKNGYTF. For the CDR3, the DNA is TGTGCCAGTAGTCGCGAGAATTGGGGCAGTAAAAATGGCTACACCTTC.

J is TRBJ2-7 and V is TRBV18, with 7 bases lining up with TRBD2. After removal of 3 bases from V and 3 bases from J, the junction contained 5 bases not matched to a gene. This CDR3 is built from 14 residues. Germline CDR1 is KGHSH and CDR2 is LQKENI. CDR3 sequence (DNA): TGTGCCAGCTCACCTTCTTCTAGCGGCTACGAGCAGTACTTC. Its translation is CASSPSSSGYEQYF.

For this clonotype: This could be a read error, since a much larger clone is one nucleotide away. The V call is TRBV7-2, the J call TRBJ2-5; possible D gene TRBD2, 6 bases. Germline lookup yields CDR1 SGHTA and CDR2 FQGNSA. The CDR3 has 15 amino acids. Trimming shortened V by 5 bases and J by 11 bases, and 24 bases separated the two germline ends. The CDR3 nucleotides are TGTGCCAGCAGCCCCAGAGGAGGGTACTACAATGAGCAGTACTTC. The encoded protein is CASSPRGGYYNEQYF.

This clonotype was seen ten or more times. The rearrangement joins TRBV7-2 to TRBJ2-7; 10 bases line up with TRBD1. CDR1 and CDR2 from the germline V gene are SGHTA and FQGNSA. The length of the CDR3 is 15 residues. Trimming took 5 bases from V and 1 from J; bases not matched to a gene: 5. CDR3 in DNA: TGTGCCAGCAGCCCCCCGGGACAGGGGTCCTACGAGCAGTACTTC. Translated, it gives CASSPPGQGSYEQYF.

Turning to this clonotype: A clone one base away is much larger, so this may be a read error. The CDR3 DNA is TGTGCCAGCAGCTTAATGGGCGGATCCTACAATGAGCAGGTCTTC. Protein product: CASSLMGGSYNEQVF. The chain links TRBV7-3 to TRBJ2-1; D gene uncertain. The CDR3 runs 15 residues. The germline CDR1 and CDR2 sequences are SGHTA and FQGTGA.

This chain joins TRBV19 and TRBJ2-1, with a tentative D call TRBD2 (7 bases). V lost 0 bases, J lost 2 bases, and 11 bases lay in between. The CDR3 length is 16 residues. The germline V gene has CDR1 LNHDA and CDR2 SQIVND (reference sequence). CDR3 loop: CASSIEAGQPYNEQFF. The CDR3 coding sequence is TGTGCCAGTAGTATAGAAGCGGGACAACCCTACAATGAGCAGTTCTTC. Supplemented by reference TRBV19 and TRBJ2-1, the full variable domain reads DGGITQSPKYLFRKEGQNVTLSCEQNLNHDAMYWYRQDPGQGLRLIYYSQIVNDFQKGDIAEGYSVSREKKESFPLTVTSAQKNPTAFYLCASSIEAGQPYNEQFFGPGTRLTVL.

The J gene is TRBJ1-4, the V gene TRBV5-1; 9 bases align to TRBD1. CDR3 length: 17 amino acids. Germline CDR1 reads SGHRS; CDR2 reads YFSETQ. J was trimmed by 7 bases and V by 2 bases; bases with no gene match: 12. CDR3 nucleotide sequence: TGCGCCAGCAGCTTTGTATACCCCGGGACAGGGTTTGAAAAACTGTTTTTT. Translating it yields CASSFVYPGTGFEKLFF.

This clonotype was counted only a few times. The chain uses TRBV19 and TRBJ2-1; no clear D gene. Deletions cut 3 bases from V and 5 bases from J, with 8 bases between. This CDR3 contains 13 residues. Germline V lookup: CDR1 LNHDA, CDR2 SQIVND (reference sequence). Here the CDR3 DNA reads TGTGCCAGTAGTATGCGTACCCACAATGAGCAGTTCTTC. It is translated as CASSMRTHNEQFF. The entire variable domain, with the rest obtained from reference TRBV19 and TRBJ2-1, is as follows: DGGITQSPKYLFRKEGQNVTLSCEQNLNHDAMYWYRQDPGQGLRLIYYSQIVNDFQKGDIAEGYSVSREKKESFPLTVTSAQKNPTAFYLCASSMRTHNEQFFGPGTRLTVL.

Regarding this clonotype: A far larger clone lies a single base away; this is likely a read error. The chain has TRBV7-9 and TRBJ2-1, with 8 bases fitting TRBD1. This CDR3 has 13 amino acids. Looked up from germline, CDR1 is SEHNR and CDR2 is FQNEAQ (reference sequence). V lost 3 bases to trimming and J lost 10 bases; unmatched junction nucleotides: 5. The chain's CDR3 is CASSLGQDYEQFF. The CDR3 DNA sequence: TGTGCCAGCAGCTTGGGACAGGACTACGAGCAGTTCTTC.

The chain is built from TRBV3-1 and TRBJ2-3, with a tentative D call TRBD1 (6 bases). The ends were cut back, 0 bases at V and 14 bases at J, with 15 bases in the middle. The length of the CDR3 is 13 residues. CDR1 and CDR2 (germline): LGHDT, YNNKEL (reference sequence). CDR3: CASSQDGDARGYF. As DNA, the CDR3 is TGTGCCAGCAGCCAAGATGGAGACGCCAGGGGGTATTTT.

The sample holds a few counts of this clonotype. The rearrangement links TRBV4-1 to TRBJ2-1, with D possibly TRBD2 on 6 matching bases. The V and J ends lost 4 bases and 4 bases respectively, with 17 bases between them. Germline CDR1 reads MGHRA; CDR2 reads YSYEKL. The CDR3 sequence is 16 residues long. The CDR3 DNA reads as TGCGCCAGCAGCCGCGTCGGGACTGGGGTGTACAATGAGCAGTTCTTC. Translating it yields CASSRVGTGVYNEQFF.

Many counts were recorded for this clonotype. The chain joins TRBV12-3 or TRBV12-4 to TRBJ2-5; D ambiguous. This CDR3 contains 13 residues. V dropped 3 bases and J dropped 5 bases, with 10 bases sitting between them. DNA for the CDR3: TGTGCCAGCAGTTTGAAGGGTTACGAGACCCAGTACTTC. Translating it yields CASSLKGYETQYF.

The chain recombines TRBV20-1 with TRBJ2-7, with D possibly matching TRBD1 (6 bases). This CDR3 comprises 17 residues. Per germline, CDR1 DFQATT and CDR2 SNEGSKA (reference sequence). Trimming cost V 5 bases and J 4 bases, with 27 bases left between them. As DNA, the CDR3 is TGCAGTGCTGAGACAGGTTCTCCCGAGGCATGGGATTACGAGCAGTACTTC. It yields the protein CSAETGSPEAWDYEQYF.

This clonotype was found a few times. This chain uses TRBV6-2 or TRBV6-3 with TRBJ2-1; weak D call: TRBD2 (6 bases). CDR3 length: 18 residues. V lost 2 bases and J 4 bases, leaving 21 bases between the germline ends. Germline values: CDR1 MNHEY, CDR2 SVGEGT. This CDR3 reads CASSYTSSDSRQYNEQFF. The CDR3, as DNA: TGTGCCAGCAGTTACACCTCTAGCGACTCCCGACAATACAATGAGCAGTTCTTC.

This clonotype was detected once. The gene calls are TRBV2 and TRBJ1-5, with TRBD1 matching 8 bases. This CDR3 comprises 15 residues. The germline V gene has CDR1 SNHLY and CDR2 FYNNEI. Trimming at V came to 5 bases and at J to 3 bases, leaving 6 bases not matched to a gene. The CDR3 DNA follows: TGTGCCAGCAGTCTGACAGGGGTGAACAATCAGCCCCAGCATTTT. Translated, it gives CASSLTGVNNQPQHF.

The CDR3 bases are TGTGCCAGCAGCCACCCCGGGGCGAGTGAGCAGTTCTTC. Translation gives CASSHPGASEQFF. This sequence joins TRBV7-6 and TRBJ2-1, with D perhaps given as TRBD1 or TRBD2 (5 bases each). The V and J ends lost 5 bases and 9 bases respectively, with 14 bases between them. Germline values: CDR1 SGHVS, CDR2 FNYEAQ. The CDR3 is made up of 13 amino acids.

The chain couples TRBV7-9 to TRBJ1-1; no definite D call. The CDR3 runs 12 residues. The V and J ends lost 7 bases and 2 bases respectively, with 8 bases between them. Germline assignment: CDR1 SEHNR and CDR2 FQNEAQ (reference sequence). In DNA form, the CDR3 reads TGTGCCAGCACCGAGCTCAACACTGAAGCTTTCTTT. It translates to CASTELNTEAFF.

The genes are TRBV6-2 or TRBV6-3 and TRBJ2-1; no clear D. This CDR3 is 17 amino acids long. The germline V gene encodes CDR1 MNHEY and CDR2 SVGEGT. Deletions cut 0 bases from V and 4 bases from J, with 16 bases between. This chain's CDR3 is CASSYSDLLALYNEQFF. The CDR3 coding sequence is TGTGCCAGCAGTTACTCGGACCTGCTGGCCTTATACAATGAGCAGTTCTTC.